Presented here are 8 T cell receptor beta chains from one specimen sequenced in a study of blood T cell repertoires in COVID-19. This table comes from immunoSEQ multiplex PCR, and its TCRdb copy is limited to in-frame clones, with some not included. The table records about 300,000 clones, 80% to 90% of them present only once. The sequencing input was PBMCs or T cells enriched from blood (not recorded which). The receptor source for this set is a man aged 30 to 45 who had recovered from COVID-19.

V usage is TRBV4-1 and J usage is TRBJ1-5, with D tentatively TRBD1 (6 bases). The CDR3 runs 16 residues. Trimming took off 0 bases at V and 3 bases at J, with 12 bases between the two ends. Germline CDR1 is MGHRA and CDR2 is YSYEKL. CDR3 region: CASSQEGRGFNQPQHF. The DNA for the CDR3 is TGCGCCAGCAGCCAAGAGGGTAGGGGGTTCAATCAGCCCCAGCATTTT.

This chain links TRBV3-1 (or the pseudogene TRBV3-2) with TRBJ2-7; 8 bases fit TRBD1. Germline V gene data show CDR1 as LGHDT and CDR2 as YNNKEL (reference sequence). The CDR3 has 12 amino acids. V was pared by 4 bases and J by 6 bases, with 2 bases of the junction left unmatched. This CDR3 reads CASSLTGAEQYF. CDR3 sequence (DNA): TGTGCCAGCAGCCTGACAGGGGCCGAGCAGTACTTC.

The CDR3: CASSPPQSPLHF. The CDR3 nucleotides read TGTGCCAGCTCACCACCCCAGTCACCCCTCCACTTT. This rearrangement joins TRBV18 to TRBJ1-6; D is uncertain. CDR3 length: 12 residues. V was trimmed by 0 bases and J by 10 bases, leaving 4 bases between them. The V gene's germline CDR1 is KGHSH and CDR2 LQKENI.

The chain links TRBV6-2 or TRBV6-3 to TRBJ1-5; unclear D gene. The CDR3 runs 13 residues. Germline assignment: CDR1 MNHEY and CDR2 SVGEGT. Trimming took 2 bases from V and 5 from J, leaving 7 bases between them. CDR3 DNA sequence: TGTGCCAGCAGTTACCTCGGGGATCAGCCCCAGCATTTT. Translated, it gives CASSYLGDQPQHF.

This clone was seen only once. This chain connects TRBV5-1 to TRBJ1-4, with D possibly being TRBD1 (5 bases). The CDR3 has 15 amino acids. Per germline, CDR1 SGHRS and CDR2 YFSETQ. With 0 bases removed from V and 9 bases from J, the gap between germline ends came to 15 bases. The CDR3: CASSLAGEGPKKLFF. In DNA form, the CDR3 reads TGCGCCAGCAGCTTGGCCGGGGAGGGACCTAAAAAACTGTTTTTT.

The rearrangement links TRBV5-1 to TRBJ2-5; TRBD2 aligns across 10 bases. Per germline, CDR1 SGHRS and CDR2 YFSETQ. The CDR3 has 16 residues. V dropped 0 bases and J dropped 5; count of bases not matched to a gene: 7. Written as DNA, the CDR3 is TGCGCCAGCAGCTTGGGACCTAGCGGGGGTGGCGAGACCCAGTACTTC. Protein product: CASSLGPSGGGETQYF.

V is TRBV6-5 and J is TRBJ1-4; TRBD1 matches at 8 bases. The germline CDR1 and CDR2 sequences are MNHEY and SVGAGI. CDR3 length equals 15 residues. The junction had 10 bases not matched to a gene; V was cut back by 6 bases and J by 7 bases. The CDR3 DNA sequence: TGTGCCAGCAGAGGTCAGGGGGCAAGAAGTGAAAAACTGTTTTTT. Translation gives CASRGQGARSEKLFF.

The V gene is TRBV19, the J gene TRBJ1-5; TRBD1 might be the D (6 bases). CDR1 and CDR2 from the germline V gene are LNHDA and SQIVND (reference sequence). V gave up 7 bases and J gave up 2 bases, with 15 bases separating them. The CDR3 totals 15 residues. The CDR3 spells CASNNHRARNQPQHF. The CDR3 bases are TGTGCCAGTAATAACCACAGGGCGCGCAATCAGCCCCAGCATTTT.